Reported below is one TCR beta chain. Its antigen is still unknown. This entry comes from a study of cytomegalovirus exposure and HLA in healthy donors. Libraries were prepared by immunoSEQ multiplex PCR; TCRdb keeps only in-frame clonotypes and omits some of them. Of about 240,000 clones in the sample, 75% to 90% were seen once. Whole-study findings and limits: Approximately 160 TCR beta chains were listed as cytomegalovirus-associated. Most TCR sequences proved rare, with some public TCRs found in many donors. In vitro work confirmed that a few CMV-associated chains recognize CMV antigens. Reportedly, cytomegalovirus status was diagnosed with high sensitivity and specificity.

Germline assignment: CDR1 MGHRA and CDR2 YSYEKL. V lost 0 bases to trimming and J lost 4 bases; unmatched junction nucleotides: 9. The CDR3 loop spans 17 amino acids. The chain uses TRBV4-1 and TRBJ2-5, with 9 positions matching TRBD2. The sample taken for sequencing was PBMCs. The origin of this receptor is a woman in her thirties in good health and CMV-seropositive. The CDR3 reads CASSQDRLAALVETQYF. CDR3 DNA: TGCGCCAGCAGCCAAGATAGACTAGCGGCCTTGGTAGAGACCCAGTACTTC.